This T cell receptor (beta chain) was recorded in a study of Graves' ophthalmopathy and Graves' hyperthyroidism. The V gene's germline CDR1 is DFQATT and CDR2 SNEGSKA (reference sequence). V was clipped by 3 bases and J by 3 bases, with 12 bases between them. The CDR3 extends over 13 amino acids. RNA transcripts yielded amplified TCR beta CDR3 regions. A first-round RT-PCR used HTBI primers, followed by a second-round multiplex PCR. Each CDR3 protein is one row after TCRdb ran MiXCR on the multiplex PCR reads. This table holds 300,000 to 500,000 distinct CDR3 sequences, just over 15% found once. The V and J genes are TRBV20-1 and TRBJ2-7; possible D gene TRBD2, 5 bases. The sequence derives from a woman between 18 and 29 years old with stable Graves' hyperthyroidism. The sample was peripheral blood. The CDR3 nucleotides read TGCAGTGCTAGTGAGAGGGAGTTCTACGAGCAGTACTTC. Protein product: CSASEREFYEQYF.